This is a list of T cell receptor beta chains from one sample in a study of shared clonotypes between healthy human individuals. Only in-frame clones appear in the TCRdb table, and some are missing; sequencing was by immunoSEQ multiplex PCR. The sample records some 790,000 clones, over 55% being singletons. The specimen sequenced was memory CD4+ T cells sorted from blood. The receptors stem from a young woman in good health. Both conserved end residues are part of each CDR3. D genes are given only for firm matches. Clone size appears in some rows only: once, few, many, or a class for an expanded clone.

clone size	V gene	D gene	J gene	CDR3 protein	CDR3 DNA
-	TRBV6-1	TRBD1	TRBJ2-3	CASSALTGKDTQYF	TGTGCCAGCAGCGCCCTGACAGGGAAGGATACGCAGTATTTT
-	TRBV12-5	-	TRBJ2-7	CASGFNGSSYEQYF	TGTGCTAGTGGTTTTAATGGAAGCTCCTACGAGCAGTACTTC
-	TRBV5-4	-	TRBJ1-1	CASSMTEMNTEAFF	TGTGCCAGCAGCATGACAGAGATGAACACTGAAGCTTTCTTT
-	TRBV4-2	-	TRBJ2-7	CASSQGGVEQYF	TGTGCCAGCAGCCAGGGGGGAGTCGAGCAGTACTTC
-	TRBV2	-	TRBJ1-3	CASSPRSGGGNTIYF	TGTGCCAGCAGTCCCCGTTCGGGGGGAGGAAACACCATATATTTT
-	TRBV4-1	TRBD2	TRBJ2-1	CASSPRGDEQFF	TGCGCCAGCAGCCCCCGGGGGGATGAGCAGTTCTTC
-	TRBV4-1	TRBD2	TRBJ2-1	CASSRRGAGGVGEQFF	TGCGCCAGCAGCCGGCGGGGAGCGGGAGGGGTCGGTGAGCAGTTCTTC
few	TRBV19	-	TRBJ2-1	CASSLYSGPRSEQFF	TGTGCCAGTAGTCTGTACTCCGGGCCTAGAAGTGAGCAGTTCTTC
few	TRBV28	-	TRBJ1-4	CASSSRGLGLF	TGTGCCAGCAGTTCTCGGGGGCTAGGGCTTTTT
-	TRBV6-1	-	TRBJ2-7	CASRRVDRIYEQYF	TGTGCCAGCAGGAGAGTCGACAGGATCTACGAGCAGTACTTC
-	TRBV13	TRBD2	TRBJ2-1	CASSSTGLAGSEQFF	TGTGCCAGCAGCTCCACGGGACTAGCGGGAAGTGAGCAGTTCTTC
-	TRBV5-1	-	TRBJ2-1	CASSFGNSYNEQFF	TGCGCCAGCAGCTTCGGAAATTCATACAATGAGCAGTTCTTC
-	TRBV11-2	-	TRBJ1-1	CASSLESDRAAEAFF	TGTGCCAGCAGCTTAGAAAGCGACCGGGCTGCTGAAGCTTTCTTT
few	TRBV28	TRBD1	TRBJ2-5	CASSFRGQGRFGETQYF	TGTGCCAGCAGTTTCAGGGGACAGGGAAGGTTTGGGGAGACCCAGTACTTC
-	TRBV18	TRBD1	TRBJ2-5	CASLRTGDQETQYF	TGTGCCAGCTTGCGAACAGGGGACCAAGAGACCCAGTACTTC
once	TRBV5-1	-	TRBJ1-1	CASSLEQPGNTEAFF	TGCGCCAGCAGCTTGGAACAGCCCGGGAACACTGAAGCTTTCTTT
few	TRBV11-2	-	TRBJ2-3	CASDRSAVPRADTQYF	TGTGCCAGCGACAGATCAGCGGTCCCCCGCGCAGATACGCAGTATTTT
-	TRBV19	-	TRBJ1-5	CASSFTTGNQPQHF	TGTGCCAGTAGTTTTACTACAGGGAATCAGCCCCAGCATTTT
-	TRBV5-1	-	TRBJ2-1	CASSLGTEQFF	TGCGCCAGCAGCTTGGGGACAGAGCAGTTCTTC
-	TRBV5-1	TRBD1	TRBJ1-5	CASSWGTGGQPQHF	TGCGCCAGCAGTTGGGGAACAGGGGGTCAGCCCCAGCATTTT
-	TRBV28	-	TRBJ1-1	CASSSSWEAFF	TGTGCCAGCAGTTCGTCCTGGGAAGCTTTCTTT
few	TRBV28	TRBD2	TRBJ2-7	CASSLWGLAGGRLNNSYEQYF	TGTGCCAGCAGTTTGTGGGGGCTTGCGGGGGGCAGGTTAAACAACTCCTACGAGCAGTACTTC
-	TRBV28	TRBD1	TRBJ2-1	CASSFRDRVFF	TGTGCCAGCAGTTTCCGGGACAGGGTGTTCTTC
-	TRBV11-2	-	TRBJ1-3	CASSRGQRQGNTIYF	TGTGCCAGCAGCCGTGGACAGAGACAAGGAAACACCATATATTTT
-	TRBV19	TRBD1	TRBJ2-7	CASSTNRGAEQYF	TGTGCCAGTAGTACCAACAGGGGAGCCGAGCAGTACTTC
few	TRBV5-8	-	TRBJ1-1	CASFLERKWNTEAFF	TGTGCCAGCTTCCTTGAGAGGAAATGGAACACTGAAGCTTTCTTT
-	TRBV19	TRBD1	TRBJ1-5	CASSETGGNQPQHF	TGTGCCAGTAGCGAGACAGGGGGCAATCAGCCCCAGCATTTT
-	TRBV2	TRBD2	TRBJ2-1	CASSERLAGGGNEQFF	TGTGCCAGCAGCGAACGGTTAGCGGGAGGAGGCAATGAGCAGTTCTTC
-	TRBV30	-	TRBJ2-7	CAWTGQFLYEQYF	TGTGCCTGGACAGGCCAATTTCTCTACGAGCAGTACTTC
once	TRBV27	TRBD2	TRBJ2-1	CASSPSSGRASKGFF	TGTGCCAGCAGTCCTTCTAGCGGGAGGGCCAGTAAGGGGTTCTTC
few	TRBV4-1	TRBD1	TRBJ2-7	CASSHDRVGTYEQYF	TGCGCCAGCAGCCACGACAGGGTGGGGACCTACGAGCAGTACTTC
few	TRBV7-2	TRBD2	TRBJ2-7	CASSSGTTGTYEQYF	TGTGCCAGCAGCTCTGGGACTACCGGTACCTACGAGCAGTACTTC
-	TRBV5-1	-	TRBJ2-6	CASSVGSSGANVLTF	TGCGCCAGCAGCGTGGGAAGCTCTGGGGCCAACGTCCTGACTTTC
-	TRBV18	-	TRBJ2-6	CASSSTLLSGANVLTF	TGTGCCAGCTCGTCTACCTTGCTCTCTGGGGCCAACGTCCTGACTTTC
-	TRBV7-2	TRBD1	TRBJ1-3	CASSLTGSYGNTIYF	TGTGCCAGCAGCCTGACAGGGTCTTATGGAAACACCATATATTTT
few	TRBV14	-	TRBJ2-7	CASSQGPGRSQYF	TGTGCCAGCAGCCAAGGGCCGGGTCGGTCGCAGTACTTC
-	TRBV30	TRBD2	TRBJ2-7	CAWKITREAYYEQYF	TGTGCCTGGAAAATTACTCGGGAGGCCTACTACGAGCAGTACTTC
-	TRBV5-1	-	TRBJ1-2	CASSSRAGVGYGYTF	TGCGCCAGCAGCTCACGGGCAGGGGTGGGCTATGGCTACACCTTC
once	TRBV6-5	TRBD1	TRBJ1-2	CASRTGGNYGYTF	TGTGCCAGTCGGACAGGGGGCAACTATGGCTACACCTTC
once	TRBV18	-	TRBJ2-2	CASSPWGQENTGELFF	TGTGCCAGCTCACCATGGGGGCAGGAAAACACCGGGGAGCTGTTTTTT
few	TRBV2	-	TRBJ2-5	CASRQGGQETQYF	TGTGCCAGCAGACAGGGAGGGCAAGAGACCCAGTACTTC
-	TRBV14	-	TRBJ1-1	CASSPLQGGANTEAFF	TGTGCCAGCAGCCCCCTCCAGGGAGGCGCCAACACTGAAGCTTTCTTT
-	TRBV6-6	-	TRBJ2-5	CASNGGRETQYF	TGTGCCAGCAACGGAGGGAGAGAGACCCAGTACTTC
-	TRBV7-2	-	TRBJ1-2	CASSLGQGYGYTF	TGTGCCAGCAGCTTAGGGCAGGGCTATGGCTACACCTTC
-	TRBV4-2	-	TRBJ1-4	CASRPSRDTEKLFF	TGTGCCAGCAGACCGTCCCGGGACACAGAAAAACTGTTTTTT
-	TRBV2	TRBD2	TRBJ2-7	CASSGSRLAGEEQYF	TGTGCCAGCAGTGGTTCCAGACTAGCGGGAGAGGAGCAGTACTTC
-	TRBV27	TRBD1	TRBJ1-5	CASSADRGYQPQHF	TGTGCCAGCAGTGCGGACAGGGGGTATCAGCCCCAGCATTTT
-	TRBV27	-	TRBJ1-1	CASRRQNMNTEAFF	TGTGCCAGCAGAAGACAGAACATGAACACTGAAGCTTTCTTT
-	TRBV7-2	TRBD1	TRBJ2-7	CASSLGVGQGPYEQYF	TGTGCCAGCAGCTTAGGGGTAGGACAGGGGCCCTACGAGCAGTACTTC
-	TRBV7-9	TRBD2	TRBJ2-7	CASLAAGGDEQYF	TGTGCCAGCCTGGCCGCGGGGGGGGACGAGCAGTACTTC
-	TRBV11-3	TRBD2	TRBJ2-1	CASSLGGRNNEQFF	TGTGCCAGCAGCTTAGGCGGGAGAAACAATGAGCAGTTCTTC
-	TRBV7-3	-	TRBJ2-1	CASSPLPALYNEQFF	TGTGCCAGCAGCCCACTGCCAGCATTATACAATGAGCAGTTCTTC